These 28 T cell receptor beta chains originate from one sample sequenced in a study of cytomegalovirus exposure and HLA in healthy donors (dated by TCRdb to about 2017). The method was the immunoSEQ multiplex PCR assay. TCRdb mirrors the immuneACCESS table, restricted to in-frame sequences. Some clones are absent from its copies; in checked studies, under half trace to an unresolved V gene, and the reason for the others is unknown. In all, the sample holds about 240,000 clones, and approximately 83% of those were seen once. The biggest ten clones account for around 1.2% of the sample. The sequenced material came from PBMCs. Source of these receptors: a woman aged 30 to 39 in good health and CMV-seropositive.

This clone has just a few counts. The V and J genes are TRBV5-1 and TRBJ2-3, with 10 nucleotides matching TRBD2. The CDR3 covers 16 residues. Germline loops: CDR1 SGHRS, CDR2 YFSETQ. V was clipped by 0 bases and J by 6 bases; unmatched bases: 7. CDR3 sequence: CASSLGLAGASDTQYF. CDR3 in DNA: TGCGCCAGCAGCTTGGGCCTAGCGGGAGCATCGGATACGCAGTATTTT.

In regard to this clone: Other DNA sequences from this sample encode an identical CDR3 as well. The rearrangement joins TRBV5-1 to TRBJ1-4; perhaps TRBD1 as D (6 bases). V dropped 0 bases and J dropped 7 bases, with 10 bases sitting between them. The CDR3 totals 14 residues. Germline V gene sequence: CDR1 SGHRS, CDR2 YFSETQ. The CDR3 loop is CASSLEGGAEKLFF. The CDR3 coding sequence is TGCGCCAGCAGCTTGGAAGGGGGAGCTGAAAAACTGTTTTTT. Based on the CDR3 plus reference TRBV5-1 and TRBJ1-4, the full variable domain is KAGVTQTPRYLIKTRGQQVTLSCSPISGHRSVSWYQQTPGQGLQFLFEYFSETQRNKGNFPGRFSGRQFSNSRSEMNVSTLELGDSALYLCASSLEGGAEKLFFGSGTQLSVL.

The CDR3 bases are TGCGCCAGCAGCTGGGGGACTAGCGGGAGGGCCTTTCCCCACAATGAGCAGTTCTTC. Its protein product is CASSWGTSGRAFPHNEQFF. The gene calls are TRBV5-1 and TRBJ2-1, with 16 bases that match TRBD2. The junction had 11 bases not matched to a gene; V was cut back by 3 bases and J by 5 bases. Per the germline V gene, CDR1 is SGHRS and CDR2 is YFSETQ. CDR3 length: 19 residues.

The table lists this clone with a count of one. This sequence joins TRBV6-1 and TRBJ1-5; a possible D gene is TRBD1 (6 bases). Germline V gene sequence: CDR1 MNHNS, CDR2 SASEGT. V was pared by 7 bases and J by 1 base, with 11 bases between. The CDR3 loop spans 14 amino acids. The CDR3 reads CASTPGQSNQPQHF. The CDR3 region has the DNA TGTGCCAGCACCCCAGGACAGAGCAATCAGCCCCAGCATTTT.

The chain is built from TRBV19 and TRBJ2-2; 7 bases match TRBD1. The CDR3 runs 15 residues. Trimming at V came to 4 bases and at J to 5 bases, leaving 7 bases not matched to a gene. The V gene's germline CDR1 is LNHDA and CDR2 SQIVND (reference sequence). CDR3 in DNA: TGTGCCAGTAGTAAGACAGGGATTGAAACCGGGGAGCTGTTTTTT. Its translation: CASSKTGIETGELFF.

The table lists this clone with a few counts. V usage is TRBV7-8 and J usage is TRBJ2-5, with 12 bases fitting TRBD2. Trimming took 0 bases from V and 4 from J; bases not matched to a gene: 12. The CDR3 is 19 amino acids. Germline CDR1 is SGHVS and CDR2 is FQNEAQ. The CDR3 sequence is CASSLAVWTSGVDAETQYF. The CDR3 nucleotides read TGTGCCAGCAGCTTAGCGGTTTGGACTAGCGGGGTAGATGCAGAGACCCAGTACTTC.

The count of this clone is one. CDR3 loop: CASQRTGETEAFF. CDR3 bases: TGCGCCAGCCAAAGGACAGGGGAAACTGAAGCTTTCTTT. The chain has TRBV10-1 and TRBJ1-1, with TRBD1 identical over 9 bases. CDR3 length: 13 residues. V dropped 8 bases and J dropped 5; count of bases not matched to a gene: 6. The germline V gene encodes CDR1 WNHNN and CDR2 SYGVQD (reference sequence).

The CDR3 DNA reads as TGTGCCAGCAGGGAGGGGGCGGACGAGCAGTACTTC. Translated, it gives CASREGADEQYF. The gene calls are TRBV11-3 and TRBJ2-7; D possibly corresponds to TRBD1 (7 bases). Trimming cost V 6 bases and J 5 bases, with 11 bases left between them. Germline V gene sequence: CDR1 SGHNT, CDR2 YENEEA. The CDR3 loop spans 12 amino acids. The variable domain in full, with the rest retrieved from reference TRBV11-3 and TRBJ2-7, is EAGVVQSPRYKIIEKKQPVAFWCNPISGHNTLYWYLQNLGQGPELLIRYENEEAVDDSQLPKDRFSAERLKGVDSTLKIQPAELGDSAVYLCASREGADEQYFGPGTRLTVT.

The chain recombines TRBV18 with TRBJ1-5; no clear D. CDR1 is KGHSH, CDR2 LQKENI, per germline. With 2 bases removed from V and 2 bases from J, the gap between germline ends came to 10 bases. The CDR3 runs 15 residues. DNA for the CDR3: TGTGCCAGCTCACCATTGGTCCGGGGCAATCAGCCCCAGCATTTT. It yields the protein CASSPLVRGNQPQHF.

This chain links TRBV11-2 with TRBJ2-7, with D possibly being TRBD1 (5 bases). CDR1 is SGHAT and CDR2 is FQNNGV in the germline V gene. The V end lost 0 bases, the J end lost 2 bases, and 14 bases lay between the germline ends. CDR3 length: 16 amino acids. The CDR3 bases are TGTGCCAGCAGCTTAGATGACAGCCCCTCCCCCTACGAGCAGTACTTC. Residues: CASSLDDSPSPYEQYF.

The J gene is TRBJ1-2, the V gene TRBV5-1, with 9 bases lining up with TRBD1. V trimming: 4 bases; J trimming: 8 bases; junction bases outside the gene matches: 6. CDR1 is SGHRS and CDR2 is YFSETQ in the germline V gene. There are 13 residues in the CDR3. The CDR3 DNA reads TGCGCCAGCAGCCATGGGACAGGGTCAGGCTACACCTTC. This codes for CASSHGTGSGYTF.

The rearrangement uses TRBV5-1 and TRBJ2-1; D is possibly TRBD2 (7 bases). Germline V gene sequence: CDR1 SGHRS, CDR2 YFSETQ. The CDR3 runs 15 residues. Between the trimmed V and J ends, which lost 3 bases and 5 bases, there was a span of 15 bases. The CDR3 nucleotides read TGCGCCAGCAGCTCGGGGGGAGGGGGAAACAATGAGCAGTTCTTC. Its protein is CASSSGGGGNNEQFF.

This chain's CDR3 is CATTDRVYEQFF. In DNA form, the CDR3 reads TGTGCCACTACTGACAGGGTCTATGAGCAGTTCTTC. This rearrangement joins TRBV10-3 to TRBJ2-1, with TRBD1 matching 7 bases. Trimming cost V 10 bases and J 8 bases; bases outside gene matches: 8. This CDR3 region has 12 residues. Germline assignment: CDR1 ENHRY and CDR2 SYGVKD.

The gene calls are TRBV27 and TRBJ1-1; TRBD1 might be the D (5 bases). This CDR3 is 13 amino acids long. V lost 3 bases, J lost 7 bases, and 12 bases lay in between. Germline V gene data show CDR1 as MNHEY and CDR2 as SMNVEV (reference sequence). This CDR3 reads CASSFAGDNEAFF. As DNA, the CDR3 is TGTGCCAGCAGTTTCGCGGGGGATAATGAAGCTTTCTTT.

The rearrangement joins TRBV5-1 to TRBJ1-1; maybe TRBD1 (5 bases). From germline, CDR1 is SGHRS and CDR2 YFSETQ. V was shortened by 2 bases and J by 0 bases, with 11 bases between the two germline ends. The CDR3 totals 15 residues. CDR3 residues: CASSFVDRVNTEAFF. The DNA of the CDR3 is TGCGCCAGCAGCTTCGTTGACAGAGTGAACACTGAAGCTTTCTTT.

The chain uses TRBV25-1 and TRBJ2-3; the D gene is possibly TRBD1 (9 bases). Germline CDR1 MGHDK, CDR2 SYGVNS. V lost 4 bases to trimming and J lost 11 bases, with 25 bases between them. The CDR3 spans 16 residues. The CDR3 bases are TGTGCCAGCAGTGCCCGCGGGGGGACAGGGTCGGTACAGCAGTATTTT. Protein sequence: CASSARGGTGSVQQYF.

The chain employs TRBV5-1 and TRBJ2-3, with 11 bases identical to TRBD2. The V segment lost 3 bases and the J segment 4 bases; nucleotides outside the gene matches: 10. CDR3 length equals 17 residues. Germline V lookup: CDR1 SGHRS, CDR2 YFSETQ. Here the CDR3 reads CASSSGLAGNMPDTQYF. DNA of the CDR3: TGCGCCAGCAGCTCCGGACTAGCGGGTAACATGCCAGATACGCAGTATTTT.

The CDR3 is CAWSVWTPGNYGYTF. CDR3 nucleotides: TGTGCCTGGAGCGTATGGACACCGGGTAACTATGGCTACACCTTC. The chain has TRBV30 and TRBJ1-2, with a possible D match to TRBD1 (5 bases). Trimming removed 3 bases at V and 1 base at J, with 15 bases between. This CDR3 contains 15 residues. CDR1 is GTSNPN, CDR2 SVGIG, per germline (reference sequence). Filled out from reference TRBV30 and TRBJ1-2, the complete variable domain reads SQTIHQWPATLVQPVGSPLSLECTVEGTSNPNLYWYRQAAGRGLQLLFYSVGIGQISSEVPQNLSASRPQDRQFILSSKKLLLSDSGFYLCAWSVWTPGNYGYTFGSGTRLTVV.

The chain couples TRBV28 to TRBJ2-5; maybe TRBD2 (5 bases). This CDR3 spans 13 amino acids. The germline V gene encodes CDR1 MDHEN and CDR2 SYDVKM. V was cut by 7 bases and J by 2 bases, with 11 bases left in between. The CDR3 loop reads CASTTGVQETQYF. CDR3 in DNA: TGTGCCAGCACGACCGGGGTTCAAGAGACCCAGTACTTC. The full variable domain, completed using reference TRBV28 and TRBJ2-5, is DVKVTQSSRYLVKRTGEKVFLECVQDMDHENMFWYRQDPGLGLRLIYFSYDVKMKEKGDIPEGYSVSREKKERFSLILESASTNQTSMYLCASTTGVQETQYFGPGTRLLVL.

The rearrangement links TRBV19 to TRBJ2-7, with 7 bases that match TRBD1. Germline CDR1 LNHDA, CDR2 SQIVND (reference sequence). The J segment lost 6 bases and the V segment lost 1 base, leaving 12 bases of the junction unmatched. The CDR3 is made up of 16 amino acids. CDR3 DNA: TGTGCCAGTAGTATAGGATATGACAGGGAGAGTGCCGAGCAGTACTTC. Its translation is CASSIGYDRESAEQYF. Looking up the rest from reference TRBV19 and TRBJ2-7 gives the full variable domain: DGGITQSPKYLFRKEGQNVTLSCEQNLNHDAMYWYRQDPGQGLRLIYYSQIVNDFQKGDIAEGYSVSREKKESFPLTVTSAQKNPTAFYLCASSIGYDRESAEQYFGPGTRLTVT.

The chain employs TRBV29-1 and TRBJ1-1; tentatively, D is TRBD1 (5 bases). This CDR3 region has 13 residues. From germline, CDR1 is SQVTM and CDR2 ANQGSEA. V was cut by 7 bases and J by 6 bases, with 18 bases left in between. CDR3 residues: CSARASGRPEAFF. For the CDR3, the DNA is TGCAGCGCCAGGGCCTCTGGAAGGCCTGAAGCTTTCTTT.

The gene calls are TRBV27 and TRBJ1-1; D is unresolved. Germline V CDR1 and CDR2: MNHEY, SMNVEV (reference sequence). V was trimmed by 3 bases and J by 0 bases, leaving 14 bases between them. The CDR3 length is 16 residues. As DNA, the CDR3 is TGTGCCAGCAGTTTTAGACATAGTTGGCTGAACACTGAAGCTTTCTTT. Residues: CASSFRHSWLNTEAFF.

This clone was seen once. The chain carries TRBV6-1 and TRBJ2-1; possible D gene TRBD2, 6 bases. The CDR3 extends over 17 amino acids. The germline CDR1 and CDR2 sequences are MNHNS and SASEGT. Trimming pared 2 bases from V and 2 bases from J, leaving 16 bases between. The CDR3 region has the DNA TGTGCCAGCAGTGAACTCCTTACGGGAGATACCTACAATGAGCAGTTCTTC. Its protein product is CASSELLTGDTYNEQFF.

The chain is built from TRBV19 and TRBJ2-1; 14 nucleotides agree with TRBD2. Germline CDR1 and CDR2: LNHDA and SQIVND (reference sequence). There are 16 residues in the CDR3. V trimming: 5 bases; J trimming: 9 bases; junction bases outside the gene matches: 9. For the CDR3, the DNA is TGTGCCAGTAGTGGACGACTAGCGGGAGGGCCTGGTGAGCAGTTCTTC. It yields the protein CASSGRLAGGPGEQFF.

This clone was counted at least ten times. The J gene is TRBJ1-4, the V gene TRBV7-9, with no clear D. V gave up 1 base and J gave up 3 bases, with 9 bases separating them. Looked up from germline, CDR1 is SEHNR and CDR2 is FQNEAQ (reference sequence). The CDR3 extends over 15 amino acids. CDR3 nucleotides: TGTGCCAGCAGCTTAGAACTGTCGGCTAATGAAAAACTGTTTTTT. It yields the protein CASSLELSANEKLFF. Together with reference TRBV7-9 and TRBJ1-4, the CDR3 gives the full variable domain: DTGVSQNPRHKITKRGQNVTFRCDPISEHNRLYWYRQTLGQGPEFLTYFQNEAQLEKSRLLSDRFSAERPKGSFSTLEIQRTEQGDSAMYLCASSLELSANEKLFFGSGTQLSVL.

The table lists this clone with a count of one. The chain combines TRBV4-1 with TRBJ1-1; TRBD1 might be the D (6 bases). This CDR3 region has 15 residues. The ends were cut back, 1 base at V and 0 bases at J, with 9 bases in the middle. Germline V lookup: CDR1 MGHRA, CDR2 YSYEKL. CDR3 region: CASSQADRLNTEAFF. The CDR3 DNA reads as TGCGCCAGCAGCCAAGCGGACAGACTGAACACTGAAGCTTTCTTT.

V is TRBV10-3 and J is TRBJ2-3, with 9 bases aligning to TRBD1. V was clipped by 6 bases and J by 1 base; unmatched bases: 2. Looked up from germline, CDR1 is ENHRY and CDR2 is SYGVKD. The CDR3 length is 14 residues. The CDR3 sequence: CAISWTGGTDTQYF. CDR3 in DNA: TGTGCCATCAGCTGGACAGGGGGCACAGATACGCAGTATTTT.

The chain joins TRBV6-1 to TRBJ1-1; 8 bases are shared with TRBD1. Germline V lookup: CDR1 MNHNS, CDR2 SASEGT. Germline trimming cut 7 bases from V and 4 bases from J; bases unmatched to any gene: 8. The CDR3 spans 14 residues. DNA for the CDR3: TGTGCCAGCACGGCAGGGGGCCGGAGCACTGAAGCTTTCTTT. Amino acid sequence: CASTAGGRSTEAFF.